The sequence of this T cell receptor beta chain was determined in a study of blood T cell repertoires in COVID-19. V was trimmed by 5 bases and J by 0 bases, leaving 14 bases between them. Germline assignment: CDR1 KGHSH and CDR2 LQKENI. CDR3 length: 16 amino acids. Clones were sequenced by immunoSEQ multiplex PCR, and TCRdb holds only the in-frame ones, with some missing. The sample has 240,000 or so clones, 70% to 90% seen once. The receptor's source is a woman aged 40 to 50 who had recovered from COVID-19. The chain couples TRBV18 to TRBJ1-5; no clear D. Sequencing was performed on peripheral blood. The CDR3 sequence: CASSRDMPFSNQPQHF. In DNA form, the CDR3 reads TGTGCCAGCTCAAGAGACATGCCCTTTAGCAATCAGCCCCAGCATTTT. The full variable domain, its missing parts supplied by reference TRBV18 and TRBJ1-5, is NAGVMQNPRHLVRRRGQEARLRCSPMKGHSHVYWYRQLPEEGLKFMVYLQKENIIDESGMPKERFSAEFPKEGPSILRIQQVVRGDSAAYFCASSRDMPFSNQPQHFGDGTRLSIL.